A selection of T cell receptor beta chains follows, all from one sample in a study of early T cells in non-severe SARS-CoV-2 infection. Each CDR3 protein gets one entry after TCRdb re-called the 5' RACE reads with MiXCR. The table lists about 71,000 distinct CDR3 sequences, approximately 13% of them singletons. Sample: whole blood, taken at baseline. The receptors here all came from an adult who was a healthcare worker with PCR-confirmed SARS-CoV-2 infection or an uninfected control (not recorded which). The CDR3 runs from the conserved cysteine through the conserved F or W. The D gene is left open where the match is weak. Clone size, where shown, is once, few, many, or a class for clones that have expanded.

v_call	cdr3_length	clone_size	j_call	d_call	cdr3_nt	cdr3_aa
TRBV2	15	few	TRBJ1-2	TRBD1	TGTGCCAGCAGTGGTACCGGGACAGCTAACTATGGCTACACCTTC	CASSGTGTANYGYTF
TRBV7-2	16	.	TRBJ2-7	.	TGTGCCAGCAGCTCGCCTCAGGGGGGCGCAGGCTACGAGCAGTACTTC	CASSSPQGGAGYEQYF
TRBV6-6	13	.	TRBJ2-1	.	TGTGCCAGCAGTTACTCCCCTCTCGATGAGCAGTTCTTC	CASSYSPLDEQFF
TRBV20-1	12	.	TRBJ1-2	.	TGCAGTGCTAGCCGGGGTATCGATGGCTACACCTTC	CSASRGIDGYTF
TRBV28	15	many	TRBJ1-3	.	TGTGCCAGCAGTGGGCCTCCGGGGTCTGGAAACACCATATATTTT	CASSGPPGSGNTIYF
TRBV7-9	15	many	TRBJ2-5	.	TGTGCCAGCAGCAACGGGAGCGTGTTCCAAGAGACCCAGTACTTC	CASSNGSVFQETQYF
TRBV11-2	13	many	TRBJ2-3	.	TGTGCCAGCAGCTTATCTCGGCGAGATACGCAGTATTTT	CASSLSRRDTQYF
TRBV20-1	16	many	TRBJ2-3	.	TGCAGTGCTAAGAGAGATACGGGTAGCGGCACAGATACGCAGTATTTT	CSAKRDTGSGTDTQYF
TRBV5-4	13	few	TRBJ2-5	.	TGTGCCAGCAGCTTAGTAGCCCAAGAGACCCAGTACTTC	CASSLVAQETQYF
TRBV13	15	few	TRBJ1-2	TRBD1	TGTGCCAGCAGCTTAGTCGGGACAGTGCTTGGTGGCTACACCTTC	CASSLVGTVLGGYTF
TRBV18	14	many	TRBJ2-3	.	TGTGCCAGCTCACCCGACGCAGGCGGCGGTACGCAGTATTTT	CASSPDAGGGTQYF
TRBV29-1	16	many	TRBJ1-3	TRBD1	TGCAGCGTTGGACCGATGACAGGGGGCGATGGAAACACCATATATTTT	CSVGPMTGGDGNTIYF
TRBV4-3	15	few	TRBJ1-1	.	TGCGCCAGCAGCCAAGAACCAGGGCCCAACACTGAAGCTTTCTTT	CASSQEPGPNTEAFF
TRBV6-1	13	few	TRBJ1-2	.	TGTGCCAGCTCATTCATGAGGGACTATGGCTACACCTTC	CASSFMRDYGYTF
TRBV6-2/TRBV6-3	18	.	TRBJ2-6	.	TGTGCCAGCAGCCACGGCGGAATCGCGAGCTCTGGGGCCAACGTCCTGACTTTC	CASSHGGIASSGANVLTF
TRBV11-2	15	few	TRBJ2-7	.	TGTGCCAGCAGCTCAGTACAGGGTCCGTCCTACGAGCAGTACTTC	CASSSVQGPSYEQYF
TRBV5-5	15	few	TRBJ1-6	.	TGTGCCAGCACCTCTAACTTACCCAATAATTCACCCCTCCACTTT	CASTSNLPNNSPLHF
TRBV7-9	16	few	TRBJ1-1	TRBD1	TGTGCCAGCAGCCACGACAGGGGTGGAGGGGGCACTGAAGCTTTCTTT	CASSHDRGGGGTEAFF
TRBV18	17	few	TRBJ2-2	TRBD2	TGTGCCAGCTCCCAACGGACTAGCGGACCGAACACCGGGGAGCTGTTTTTT	CASSQRTSGPNTGELFF
TRBV7-6	14	many	TRBJ1-4	TRBD1	TGTGCCAGCAGCCAGGACAGGGAAGGAGAAAAACTGTTTTTT	CASSQDREGEKLFF
TRBV27	14	few	TRBJ2-7	.	TGTGCCAGCAGTTCCCTACAGGGTAGCGGCGAGCAGTACTTC	CASSSLQGSGEQYF
TRBV19	14	few	TRBJ2-6	.	TGTGCCAGTAGTGCGCTCTCTGGGGCCAACGTCCTGACTTTC	CASSALSGANVLTF
TRBV20-1	13	.	TRBJ1-5	.	TGCAGTGCGACTCGGGACGGCAATCAGCCCCAGCATTTT	CSATRDGNQPQHF
TRBV12-3/TRBV12-4	14	few	TRBJ1-4	.	TGTGCCAGCAGTTTCGGTGGCTGGGCGAGGGAGCGAGTATTT	CASSFGGWARERVF
TRBV18	14	.	TRBJ1-3	TRBD1	TGTGCCAGCTCAACGGACAGGACTGGAAACACCATATATTTT	CASSTDRTGNTIYF
TRBV7-9	13	few	TRBJ2-3	.	TGTGCCAGCAGCTCCCAGGGTCCAGATACGCAGTATTTT	CASSSQGPDTQYF
TRBV7-3	14	few	TRBJ2-2	.	TGTGCCAGCAGCCCCAACAGGAACACCGGGGAGCTGTTTTTT	CASSPNRNTGELFF
TRBV7-9	18	many	TRBJ2-3	TRBD1	TGTGCCAGCAGCTCGGCCTCCTCCCGGGACAGGGGGAAGGATACGCAGTATTTT	CASSSASSRDRGKDTQYF
TRBV20-1	11	.	TRBJ2-3	.	TGCAGTGCGAAGCGATTGGATACGCAGTATTTT	CSAKRLDTQYF
TRBV7-2	14	few	TRBJ2-3	TRBD2	TGTGCCAGCAGCCCCGGACTAGCGACAGATACGCAGTATTTT	CASSPGLATDTQYF
TRBV9	15	many	TRBJ1-3	.	TGTGCCAGCAGCGCCAGGACATTCTCTGGAAACACCATATATTTT	CASSARTFSGNTIYF
TRBV24-1	13	many	TRBJ2-7	.	TGTGCCACCAGTGACTCCTATCCCTACGAGCAGTACTTC	CATSDSYPYEQYF
TRBV7-2	17	.	TRBJ2-2	.	TGTGCCAGCAGCTTATTTCGGGGGCCAGACCTTACCGGGGAGCTGTTTTTT	CASSLFRGPDLTGELFF
TRBV20-1	15	.	TRBJ1-5	.	TGCAGTGCTATCCGAGGGCGCATCGGGAATCAGCCCCAGCATTTT	CSAIRGRIGNQPQHF
TRBV5-1	14	.	TRBJ2-7	TRBD1	TGCGCCAGCAGCTTGGACAGGGGGCGGTACGAGCAGTACTTC	CASSLDRGRYEQYF
TRBV7-2	17	many	TRBJ2-6	.	TGTGCCAGCAGCTTGGCGAGGTTTGCTCCTGGGGCCAACGTCCTGACTTTC	CASSLARFAPGANVLTF
TRBV28	13	.	TRBJ1-1	.	TGTGCCAGCAACCGACAGGTGAACACTGAAGCTTTCTTT	CASNRQVNTEAFF
TRBV5-5	15	few	TRBJ2-7	.	TGTGCCAGCAGCCGGGGGTCCGGGACAGCCTACGAGCAGTACTTC	CASSRGSGTAYEQYF